The rows below give T cell receptor beta chains drawn from one sample of a study of T cell responses to AZD1222 COVID-19 vaccine. The assay was immunoSEQ multiplex PCR, and TCRdb's table has in-frame clones only and misses some. This sample has about 130,000 clones, with 85% to 95% found just once. The source was peripheral blood, collected on day 0 of AZD1222 vaccination. The origin of the receptors is an adult in good health. Both conserved end residues are part of each CDR3. Each record gives: J gene, CDR3 length, V gene, CDR3 protein.

J: TRBJ1-2
length: 13
V: TRBV2
CDR3: CASRVTGFSGYTF

J: TRBJ2-3
length: 16
V: TRBV3-1/TRBV3-2
CDR3: CASSQDGRTLGGTQYF

J: TRBJ2-7
length: 16
V: TRBV18
CDR3: CASSSRVEDASYEQYF

J: TRBJ1-5
length: 15
V: TRBV5-5
CDR3: CASSLGSARNQPQHF

J: TRBJ1-4
length: 16
V: TRBV5-1
CDR3: CASTPGTGFLGEKLFF

J: TRBJ1-6
length: 15
V: TRBV30
CDR3: CAWSGGNYAYSPLHF

J: TRBJ2-6
length: 13
V: TRBV6-6
CDR3: CASSSAGANVLTF

J: TRBJ1-2
length: 13
V: TRBV9
CDR3: CASSLANHYGYTF

J: TRBJ1-6
length: 14
V: TRBV6-5
CDR3: CASSSTGTGTPLHF

J: TRBJ2-5
length: 14
V: TRBV29-1
CDR3: CSVRGGRAQETQYF

J: TRBJ1-1
length: 13
V: TRBV6-5
CDR3: CASSRLDGTEAFF

J: TRBJ1-4
length: 15
V: TRBV18
CDR3: CASSPLRGTNEKLFF

J: TRBJ1-6
length: 15
V: TRBV7-8
CDR3: CASSPPDRSRMALHF

J: TRBJ1-5
length: 16
V: TRBV19
CDR3: CASSMTGGRGNQPQHF

J: TRBJ1-4
length: 13
V: TRBV7-9
CDR3: CASSFLIGEKLFF

J: TRBJ2-1
length: 16
V: TRBV28
CDR3: CASSGTQGSSYNEQFF

J: TRBJ2-2
length: 15
V: TRBV5-5
CDR3: CASSPWTGEAGELFF

J: TRBJ1-4
length: 15
V: TRBV5-1
CDR3: CASSPTADLREKLFF

J: TRBJ2-3
length: 15
V: TRBV27
CDR3: CASSFLAGGRDTQYF

J: TRBJ1-5
length: 15
V: TRBV19
CDR3: CASRLWDISNQPQHF

J: TRBJ1-1
length: 16
V: TRBV3-1/TRBV3-2
CDR3: CASTPPFGTGGPGAFF

J: TRBJ1-5
length: 15
V: TRBV30
CDR3: CAWSPLEGINQPQHF

J: TRBJ1-2
length: 15
V: TRBV10-3
CDR3: CAISAPGQGVYGYTF

J: TRBJ2-5
length: 12
V: TRBV12-3/TRBV12-4
CDR3: CASSFVGETQYF

J: TRBJ1-1
length: 12
V: TRBV29-1
CDR3: CSIGDRNTEAFF

J: TRBJ1-5
length: 18
V: TRBV5-5
CDR3: CASSLGFWGRGNHQPQHF

J: TRBJ2-7
length: 13
V: TRBV9
CDR3: CASSERVWGEQYF

J: TRBJ2-7
length: 17
V: TRBV3-1/TRBV3-2
CDR3: CASSQGSLRQGSSEQYF

J: TRBJ2-7
length: 13
V: TRBV18
CDR3: CASSLDSLNEQYF

J: TRBJ1-5
length: 13
V: TRBV27
CDR3: CASSLVSNQPQHF

J: TRBJ1-5
length: 15
V: TRBV19
CDR3: CASSMGHRSNQPQHF

J: TRBJ1-3
length: 15
V: TRBV9
CDR3: CASSPSGGAGNTIYF

J: TRBJ1-3
length: 17
V: TRBV3-1/TRBV3-2
CDR3: CASSQDLLQGAGNTIYF

J: TRBJ2-1
length: 14
V: TRBV27
CDR3: CASTTHRGYNEQFF

J: TRBJ1-1
length: 15
V: TRBV6-5
CDR3: CASSYSRAGNTEAFF

J: TRBJ2-1
length: 16
V: TRBV19
CDR3: CASSRAGTGHRNEQFF

J: TRBJ2-7
length: 13
V: TRBV6-2/TRBV6-3
CDR3: CASSYRSSYEQYF

J: TRBJ1-6
length: 15
V: TRBV10-3
CDR3: CAISESGGAGAPLHF

J: TRBJ1-1
length: 14
V: TRBV18
CDR3: CASSLGQVGTEAFF

J: TRBJ1-2
length: 13
V: TRBV14
CDR3: CASSQGANYGYTF

J: TRBJ2-5
length: 15
V: TRBV5-4
CDR3: CASSFTSGEGETQYF

J: TRBJ1-4
length: 12
V: TRBV5-5
CDR3: CASGRLNEKLFF

J: TRBJ1-1
length: 15
V: TRBV4-1
CDR3: CASSSDRGQGTEAFF

J: TRBJ2-5
length: 16
V: TRBV6-6
CDR3: CASSYSGGLREETQYF

J: TRBJ1-2
length: 12
V: TRBV5-8
CDR3: CASSLQFYGYTF

J: TRBJ2-6
length: 13
V: TRBV5-6
CDR3: CASRISGANVLTF

J: TRBJ1-1
length: 13
V: TRBV9
CDR3: CASSVVTDTEAFF

J: TRBJ2-7
length: 15
V: TRBV5-4
CDR3: CASSNWDSGTYEQYF

J: TRBJ1-2
length: 16
V: TRBV2
CDR3: CASVGRDRTSTYGYTF

J: TRBJ1-3
length: 16
V: TRBV7-9
CDR3: CASSLGGTGVGNTIYF

J: TRBJ2-7
length: 15
V: TRBV10-3
CDR3: CAISGPGLGAHEQYF

J: TRBJ2-2
length: 15
V: TRBV6-5
CDR3: CASRLRVTNTGELFF

J: TRBJ1-2
length: 15
V: TRBV27
CDR3: CASSLFDGAKEGYTF

J: TRBJ1-2
length: 14
V: TRBV5-6
CDR3: CASSLDRNNYGYTF